This TCR beta chain was recorded in a study of T cells in Graves' hyperthyroidism and ophthalmopathy. Study conclusions and caveats: Expanded thyroid clonotypes (above 0.001) were mostly also found in blood.

The sample holds many counts of this clonotype. What it binds is not known. RNA transcripts served as the template for amplifying TCR beta CDR3 regions. First-round RT-PCR with HTBI primers amplified the TCR CDR3 region. TCRdb reprocessed the multiplex PCR reads via MiXCR and lists one record per CDR3 protein. This sample has about 350,000 distinct CDR3 sequences; roughly 13% occur once, and the top ten carry under 30%. In making diagnoses, clinical symptoms, serum thyroxine and TRAb, thyroid ultrasound and orbital computed tomography were all used. Germline CDR1 and CDR2: KGHDR and SFDVKD. Trimming pared 10 bases from V and 2 bases from J, leaving 11 bases between. The CDR3 covers 13 residues.

Sequenced: blood. The chain links TRBV24-1 to TRBJ1-5; D is unclear. The TCR originated in a woman aged 25 to 39 with Graves' hyperthyroidism. The DNA of the CDR3 is TGTGCCACTCAGTGGAGGGGCAATCAGCCCCAGCATTTT. Translated: CATQWRGNQPQHF.